This T cell receptor beta chain was recorded in a study of siplizumab effects on memory and regulatory T cells. Study outcomes and limitations: Contribution to the alloresponse seemed major for naive T cells, which also seemed more diverse than memory cells.

This clone was seen once. The antigen is unknown. The assay was immunoSEQ multiplex PCR, and TCRdb's table has in-frame clones only and misses some. The sample has more than 60,000 clones, 93% seen once. CDR3 length equals 15 residues. CDR1 and CDR2 (germline): SGDLS, YYNGEE. Germline trimming cut 0 bases from V and 4 bases from J; bases unmatched to any gene: 4. Specimen: CD8+ T cells sorted from blood. The V and J genes are TRBV9 and TRBJ2-1; TRBD1 agrees at 7 bases. This TCR was recovered from a human donor in good health. CDR3 DNA sequence: TGTGCCAGCAGCGTAGATGAGGGGGCGTACAATGAGCAGTTCTTC. It specifies CASSVDEGAYNEQFF.